Following are 8 T cell receptor beta chains from one sample sequenced in a study of T cells in women clearing cervical HPV infection. Only in-frame clones appear in the TCRdb table, and some are missing; sequencing was by immunoSEQ multiplex PCR. The sample data list around 30,000 clones. Sequencing used blood buffy coat. These receptors came from a woman between 18 and 70 years old with a cervical HPV16 infection that either progressed to CIN3+ or cleared (not recorded which).

Regarding this clone: The read terminates 3 residues before the CDR3 end, so the remaining end is supplied by the germline J gene. The V gene is TRBV4-1, the J gene TRBJ2-4, with D maybe TRBD1 (6 bases). CDR1 is MGHRA and CDR2 is YSYEKL in the germline V gene. V shed 1 base and J shed 1 base, with 11 bases lying between them. The CDR3 covers 16 residues. The CDR3 bases that were read are TGCGCCAGCAGCCAAGTAACAGGGACCGCCAAAAACATT. It yields the protein CASSQVTGTAKNI. In full, the CDR3 is CASSQVTGTAKNIQYF.

The CDR3 bases that were read are TGTGCCTGGAGTCCAGGGGTTGCTTCACCA. Translated, it gives CAWSPGVASP. The CDR3, in full, reads CAWSPGVASPLFF. The rearrangement links TRBV30 to TRBJ1-4, with TRBD1 as a possible D gene (6 bases). The CDR3 end lies 3 residues beyond the end of the read and is filled in from the germline J gene. Germline values: CDR1 GTSNPN, CDR2 SVGIG (reference sequence). The CDR3 is 13 residues long.

About this clone: The sequenced fragment ends 3 residues before the CDR3 boundary, so the rest is inferred from the germline J gene. The V and J genes are TRBV18 and TRBJ1-2, with 11 nucleotides matching TRBD1. CDR3 length equals 14 residues. Germline V gene data show CDR1 as KGHSH and CDR2 as LQKENI. CDR3 loop: CASSPGQGDYDYTF. The sequenced part of the CDR3 DNA is TGTGCCAGCTCACCGGGACAGGGGGACTACGAC.

On this clone: The read falls 3 residues short of the CDR3 end, and the missing part is taken from the germline J gene. The chain carries TRBV12-3 or TRBV12-4 and TRBJ2-3; 8 positions match TRBD2. This CDR3 has 16 amino acids. J lost 2 bases, V lost 2 bases, and 6 bases had no gene match. This CDR3 is CASSLSGGRDTDTQYF. CDR3 DNA, as far as it was read: TGTGCCAGCAGTTTATCGGGGGGGCGCGACACAGATACG.

Its frequency marks this clone as medium-sized. Read sequence stops 3 residues before the CDR3 end, and the germline J gene provides the missing end. The V call is TRBV2, the J call TRBJ2-3, with TRBD1 matching 10 bases. The CDR3 extends over 13 amino acids. The germline gives CDR1 SNHLY, CDR2 FYNNEI. V was clipped by 4 bases and J by 6 bases; unmatched bases: 1. CDR3 sequence reads: CASSGTGGDTQYF. The CDR3 DNA, read in part, is TGTGCCAGCAGTGGGACAGGGGGTGATACG.

Remarks on this clone: With the read ending 3 residues before the CDR3 end, the germline J gene is used to fill in that end. This sequence joins TRBV29-1 and TRBJ2-7; 9 nucleotides align to TRBD2. The CDR3 contains 14 residues. CDR1 and CDR2 (germline): SQVTM, ANQGSEA. With V trimmed by 4 bases and J by 3 bases, 7 bases remained unmatched. The CDR3 bases that were read are TGCAGCGTTGGTGGTAGCGGGAGAGGCTACGAG. Protein sequence: CSVGGSGRGYE. The complete CDR3 protein is CSVGGSGRGYEQYF.

The CDR3 loop is CASLNRDSNQPQHF. CDR3 DNA, as far as it was read: TGCGCCAGCCTCAACAGGGATAGCAATCAGCCC. V is TRBV5-1 and J is TRBJ1-5; possibly TRBD1 for D (6 bases). From the germline J gene comes the end of the CDR3, since the read stops 3 residues before it. The CDR3 totals 14 residues. Trimming shortened V by 7 bases and J by 0 bases, and 11 bases separated the two germline ends. CDR1 is SGHRS and CDR2 is YFSETQ in the germline V gene. The full variable domain, in which reference TRBV5-1 and TRBJ1-5 provide the parts outside the CDR3, is KAGVTQTPRYLIKTRGQQVTLSCSPISGHRSVSWYQQTPGQGLQFLFEYFSETQRNKGNFPGRFSGRQFSNSRSEMNVSTLELGDSALYLCASLNRDSNQPQHFGDGTRLSIL.

In regard to this clone: The CDR3 extends 3 residues past the end of the read, so its final part is completed from the germline J gene. The genes are TRBV20-1 and TRBJ1-3; no reliable D call. V lost 6 bases and J 3 bases, leaving 12 bases between the germline ends. The germline gives CDR1 DFQATT, CDR2 SNEGSKA (reference sequence). CDR3 length: 13 amino acids. The part of the CDR3 DNA that was read is TGCAGTGCCTACAGTCACGTTGGAAACACC. Protein product: CSAYSHVGNT. The entire CDR3 is CSAYSHVGNTIYF.